A selection of T cell receptor beta chains follows, all from one sample in a study of cytomegalovirus exposure and HLA in healthy donors. Libraries were prepared by immunoSEQ multiplex PCR; TCRdb keeps only in-frame clonotypes and omits some of them. The table has about 190,000 clones, approximately 81% seen once. The sample taken for sequencing was PBMCs. These receptor sequences come from a boy under 18 in good health and CMV-seronegative. Each CDR3 is given with its conserved first and last residue. Each record gives: D gene, V gene, clone size, J gene, CDR3 protein, CDR3 DNA. The D gene is left open where the match is weak. Where a row states a size, it is once, few, many or the class of an expanded clone; other rows omit it.

>NA|TRBV7-3|NA|TRBJ2-5
CASSFRAQETQYF
TGTGCCAGCAGCTTCCGCGCCCAAGAGACCCAGTACTTC
>NA|TRBV13|few|TRBJ2-7
CASSSGGGGIREQYF
TGTGCCAGCAGCTCAGGAGGTGGGGGGATACGAGAGCAGTACTTC
>TRBD2|TRBV5-1|NA|TRBJ2-5
CASSLFSLAGSETQYF
TGCGCCAGCAGCTTGTTCTCACTAGCGGGGTCGGAGACCCAGTACTTC
>NA|TRBV6-1|NA|TRBJ2-7
CASSEGQATSYEQYF
TGTGCCAGCAGTGAAGGACAGGCCACCTCCTACGAGCAGTACTTC
>TRBD2|TRBV2|NA|TRBJ2-1
CASSELVAGGLDEQFF
TGTGCCAGCAGTGAATTGGTAGCGGGAGGGTTAGATGAGCAGTTCTTC
>TRBD1|TRBV11-2|once|TRBJ1-1
CASGQGVEAFF
TGTGCCAGCGGACAGGGTGTCGAAGCTTTCTTT
>TRBD2|TRBV29-1|NA|TRBJ2-7
CSVERGEEQYF
TGCAGCGTTGAACGGGGGGAAGAGCAGTACTTC
>NA|TRBV9|NA|TRBJ2-1
CASSVVVAANEQFF
TGTGCCAGCAGCGTAGTAGTAGCGGCGAATGAGCAGTTCTTC
>NA|TRBV27|once|TRBJ2-1
CASTPSGGLSYNEQFF
TGTGCCAGCACCCCCTCAGGTGGACTCTCCTACAATGAGCAGTTCTTC
>TRBD2|TRBV5-1|NA|TRBJ2-1
CASSLEVAGVGEQFF
TGCGCCAGCAGCTTGGAGGTAGCGGGAGTTGGAGAGCAGTTCTTC
>TRBD1|TRBV7-9|NA|TRBJ1-6
CATGTGDRDSPLHF
TGTGCCACCGGGACAGGGGATAGGGATTCACCCCTCCACTTT
>TRBD1|TRBV7-6|NA|TRBJ1-5
CASSPGTGATQPQHF
TGTGCCAGCAGCCCGGGGACAGGGGCGACGCAGCCCCAGCATTTT
>NA|TRBV6-6|NA|TRBJ2-3
CASSWGGATDTQYF
TGTGCCAGCAGTTGGGGGGGGGCCACAGATACGCAGTATTTT
>NA|TRBV9|NA|TRBJ1-3
CASSVDAGSNTIYF
TGTGCTAGCAGCGTAGACGCAGGGTCGAACACCATATATTTT
>TRBD1|TRBV29-1|NA|TRBJ2-7
CSKLGTAWDF
TGCAGCAAACTAGGGACAGCCTGGGACTTC
>NA|TRBV7-8|NA|TRBJ1-2
CASRNGEDYGYTF
TGTGCCAGCAGAAACGGGGAGGACTATGGCTACACCTTC
>NA|TRBV4-2|NA|TRBJ1-2
CASSQDQGLGYGYTF
TGTGCCAGCAGCCAAGATCAGGGGCTCGGCTATGGCTACACCTTC
>NA|TRBV7-8|NA|TRBJ1-5
CASSLVSGTPGDQPQHF
TGTGCCAGCAGCTTAGTTTCCGGGACCCCAGGGGATCAGCCCCAGCATTTT